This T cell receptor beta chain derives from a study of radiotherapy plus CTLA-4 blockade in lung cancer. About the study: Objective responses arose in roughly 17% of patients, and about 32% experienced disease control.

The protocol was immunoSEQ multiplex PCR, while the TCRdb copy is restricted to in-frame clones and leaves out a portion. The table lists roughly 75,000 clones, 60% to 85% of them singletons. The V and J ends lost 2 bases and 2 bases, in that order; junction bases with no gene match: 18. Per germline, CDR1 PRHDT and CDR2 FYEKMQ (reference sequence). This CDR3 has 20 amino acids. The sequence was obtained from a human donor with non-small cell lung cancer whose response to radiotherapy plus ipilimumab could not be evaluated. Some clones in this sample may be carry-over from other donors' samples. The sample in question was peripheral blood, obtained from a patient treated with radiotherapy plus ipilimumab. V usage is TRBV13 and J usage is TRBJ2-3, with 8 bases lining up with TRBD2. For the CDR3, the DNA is TGTGCCAGCAGCTTAAAGGGCGGGGGGACACTCACGAGGGCCACAGATACGCAGTATTTT. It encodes CASSLKGGGTLTRATDTQYF.